This entry lists 8 T cell receptor beta chains sequenced from one sample in a study of T-cell reconstitution after alpha-beta-depleted transplantation in children. Using unique molecular identifiers, the investigators prepared the TCRbeta library. One entry per CDR3 protein results from TCRdb running MiXCR on the PCR reads. This table holds some 830,000 distinct CDR3 sequences, less than 20% found once. Sequencing used PBMCs, mostly from graft donor cells, obtained 360 days after TCRalphabeta/CD19-depleted stem cell transplant. These receptors were taken from a male patient between 5 and 17 years old who had a stem cell transplant for acute lymphoblastic leukemia, so the T cells may come from the graft donor.

Concerning this clonotype: A read error may produce the germline difference seen at one junction end. J is TRBJ2-5 and V is TRBV3-1; D is unclear. There are 13 residues in the CDR3. Germline V gene lookup returns CDR1 LGHDT and CDR2 YNNKEL (reference sequence). The CDR3 region has the DNA TGTGCCAGCAGCCAAAGGTTCCAAGAAACCCAGTACTTC. As protein: CASSQRFQETQYF.

This rearrangement joins TRBV25-1 to TRBJ1-1; D may be TRBD1 (5 bases). The V end was cut by 6 bases, the J end by 1 base, with 15 bases between. In germline, CDR1 is MGHDK, CDR2 SYGVNS. This CDR3 is built from 15 residues. The CDR3 is CASRAAGASNTEAFF. CDR3 coding DNA: TGTGCCAGCAGGGCGGCCGGGGCGTCGAACACTGAAGCTTTCTTT.

V is TRBV5-1 and J is TRBJ2-1; TRBD2 matches 8 bases. Trimming cost V 4 bases and J 0 bases; bases outside gene matches: 6. Looked up from germline, CDR1 is SGHRS and CDR2 is YFSETQ. The CDR3 is 16 residues long. The CDR3 sequence is CASSRLAPSSYNEQFF. The CDR3, as DNA: TGCGCCAGCAGCAGACTAGCGCCGAGCTCCTACAATGAGCAGTTCTTC.

The J gene is TRBJ2-3, the V gene TRBV10-3; D is ambiguous. V was trimmed by 4 bases and J by 0 bases, leaving 8 bases between them. CDR1 ENHRY and CDR2 SYGVKD come from the germline V gene. The CDR3 spans 14 residues. The CDR3 coding sequence is TGTGCCATCAGTGTATACGAGAGCACAGATACGCAGTATTTT. This encodes CAISVYESTDTQYF.

The chain is built from TRBV19 and TRBJ1-1; D may be TRBD1 (5 bases). The CDR3 length is 12 residues. CDR1 and CDR2 (germline): LNHDA, SQIVND (reference sequence). V shed 6 bases and J shed 7 bases, with 12 bases lying between them. CDR3 loop: CASSEGLLEAFF. The CDR3 region has the DNA TGTGCCAGTAGCGAGGGGCTACTTGAAGCTTTCTTT.

The genes are TRBV19 and TRBJ1-2; D uncertain. Trimming pared 7 bases from V and 7 bases from J, leaving 19 bases between. The length of the CDR3 is 14 residues. Germline CDR1 LNHDA, CDR2 SQIVND (reference sequence). CDR3 loop: CASTGWRARGGYTF. CDR3 DNA: TGTGCCAGTACCGGCTGGAGGGCTCGAGGTGGCTACACCTTC.

This clonotype has a handful of counts. This chain joins TRBV29-1 and TRBJ1-1; D remains ambiguous. V lost 4 bases, J lost 5 bases, and 8 bases lay in between. The germline CDR1 and CDR2 sequences are SQVTM and ANQGSEA. This CDR3 has 11 residues. In DNA, the CDR3 is TGCAGCGTTGGCCCGAGGACTGAAGCTTTCTTT. This encodes CSVGPRTEAFF.

This clonotype was seen a single time. The chain combines TRBV2 with TRBJ2-3; 9 nucleotides match TRBD2. From germline, CDR1 is SNHLY and CDR2 FYNNEI. Losses at the gene ends were 7 bases for V and 5 bases for J; bases not matched to a gene: 16. CDR3 length: 17 amino acids. In DNA, the CDR3 is TGTGCCAGCACCGAGCGATTAGCGGGAGTGATAGTAGATACGCAGTATTTT. This sequence encodes CASTERLAGVIVDTQYF.